This T cell receptor beta chain was captured by sequencing in a study of T cell changes during pregnancy in multiple sclerosis. This table comes from immunoSEQ multiplex PCR, and its TCRdb copy is limited to in-frame clones, with some not included. The sample gives about 36,000 clones, about 88% of which show up once; about 11% is in the top ten. CDR3 length equals 16 residues. Per germline, CDR1 LGHNA and CDR2 YNFKEQ. V lost 1 base, J lost 3 bases, and 10 bases lay in between. The chain is built from TRBV4-2 and TRBJ2-6; TRBD2 might be the D (7 bases). This clonotype was obtained from a female donor with multiple sclerosis, enrolled in a pregnancy study. Sequenced material: CD8+ T cells from peripheral blood mononuclear cells, taken in the third trimester of pregnancy. CDR3 region: CASSQAGGYGANVLTF. The CDR3, as DNA: TGTGCCAGCAGCCAAGCGGGGGGCTATGGGGCCAACGTCCTGACTTTC.